The TCR beta chain under discussion was sequenced for a study of blood T cell repertoires in COVID-19. CDR3 length: 12 amino acids. V lost 4 bases to trimming and J lost 5 bases, with 8 bases between them. This study enrolled people aged about 18 to 90 from about two dozen US geographic areas. Sequencing was performed with immunoSEQ multiplex PCR; in TCRdb, only in-frame clones are kept and a portion is missing. The sample gives some 190,000 clones, 75% to 90% of which show up once; 2% to 2.5% is in the top ten. This rearrangement joins TRBV12-3 or TRBV12-4 to TRBJ1-2; tentatively, D is TRBD1 (5 bases). The receptor comes from a woman aged 40 to 50 with acute COVID-19. Specimen: PBMCs or T cells enriched from blood (not recorded which). The CDR3 nucleotides read TGTGCCAGCAGTTCGGAGGGGTATGGCTACACCTTC. This encodes CASSSEGYGYTF.